This T cell receptor beta chain is drawn from a study of PD-1 blockade in classical Hodgkin lymphoma. Germline CDR1 LNHDA, CDR2 SQIVND (reference sequence). The CDR3 runs 15 residues. The V end lost 7 bases, the J end lost 0 bases, and 13 bases lay between the germline ends. Each and every patient relapsed after autologous stem cell transplantation, and patients got differing brentuximab vedotin exposure. Method: immunoSEQ multiplex PCR; TCRdb's copy keeps in-frame clones and lacks some. The sample shows fewer than 90,000 clones, about nine tenths of them seen only once. The sample consisted of peripheral blood mononuclear cells (PBMCs), taken at baseline. The chain is built from TRBV19 and TRBJ1-5; D possibly corresponds to TRBD1 (6 bases). The sequence derives from a human donor with classical Hodgkin lymphoma. The CDR3 here is CASKEPGVSNQPQHF. The CDR3 DNA sequence: TGTGCCAGTAAGGAGCCAGGGGTTAGCAATCAGCCCCAGCATTTT.